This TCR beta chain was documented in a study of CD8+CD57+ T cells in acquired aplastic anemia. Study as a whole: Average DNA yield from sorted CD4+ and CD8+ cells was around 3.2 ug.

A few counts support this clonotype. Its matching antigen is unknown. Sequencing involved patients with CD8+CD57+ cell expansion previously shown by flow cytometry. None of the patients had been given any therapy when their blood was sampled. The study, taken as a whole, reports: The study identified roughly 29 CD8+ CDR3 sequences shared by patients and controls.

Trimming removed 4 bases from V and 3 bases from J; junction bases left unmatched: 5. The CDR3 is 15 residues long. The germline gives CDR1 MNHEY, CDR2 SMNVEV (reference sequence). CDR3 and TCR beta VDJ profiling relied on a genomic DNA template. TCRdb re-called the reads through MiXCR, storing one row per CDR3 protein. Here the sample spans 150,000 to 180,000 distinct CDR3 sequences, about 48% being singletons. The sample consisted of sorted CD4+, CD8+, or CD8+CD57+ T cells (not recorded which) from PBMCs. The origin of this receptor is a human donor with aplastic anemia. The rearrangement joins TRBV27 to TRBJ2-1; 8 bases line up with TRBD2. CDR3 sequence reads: CASSSSGGDYNEQFF. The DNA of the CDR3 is TGTGCCAGCAGTTCGAGCGGGGGAGACTACAATGAGCAGTTCTTC.